This passage covers 4 T cell receptor beta chains from one sample sequenced in a study of cytomegalovirus exposure and HLA in healthy donors. Assay: immunoSEQ multiplex PCR; the TCRdb copy retains only in-frame clones and omits some. The sample holds some 250,000 clones, roughly 91% seen once. The specimen was PBMCs. The receptors come from a woman in her 30s in good health and CMV-seronegative.

This chain uses TRBV27 with TRBJ2-5, with 11 positions matching TRBD2. In germline, CDR1 is MNHEY, CDR2 SMNVEV (reference sequence). The trim removed 5 bases at V and 3 bases at J, leaving 2 bases unmatched. The CDR3 is made up of 14 amino acids. The CDR3 here is CASSPGLAEETQYF. The CDR3 region has the DNA TGTGCCAGCAGTCCGGGACTAGCGGAAGAGACCCAGTACTTC.

The chain employs TRBV5-5 and TRBJ2-7; D not resolved. The germline V and J ends were trimmed by 2 bases and 3 bases, with 6 bases remaining between them. CDR1 and CDR2 (germline): SGHKS, YYEKEE (reference sequence). The CDR3 is 12 residues long. CDR3 in DNA: TGTGCCAGCAGCTTTCCGGGCTACGAGCAGTACTTC. Its translation is CASSFPGYEQYF. The full variable domain, with the rest looked up from reference TRBV5-5 and TRBJ2-7, is DAGVTQSPTHLIKTRGQQVTLRCSPISGHKSVSWYQQVLGQGPQFIFQYYEKEERGRGNFPDRFSARQFPNYSSELNVNALLLGDSALYLCASSFPGYEQYFGPGTRLTVT.

V is TRBV28 and J is TRBJ2-7; weak D call: TRBD2 (5 bases). CDR3 length: 16 residues. Germline values: CDR1 MDHEN, CDR2 SYDVKM. Between the trimmed V and J ends, which lost 3 bases and 6 bases, there was a span of 21 bases. CDR3 loop: CASSFHLRLGRSEQYF. CDR3 nucleotide sequence: TGTGCCAGCAGTTTTCACCTCCGGTTAGGGAGATCCGAGCAGTACTTC.

This chain connects TRBV5-1 to TRBJ2-3; 9 bases fit TRBD2. Germline assignment: CDR1 SGHRS and CDR2 YFSETQ. Losses at the gene ends were 0 bases for V and 5 bases for J; bases not matched to a gene: 4. This CDR3 region has 15 residues. The CDR3 DNA reads TGCGCCAGCAGCTTGGCGCGCGGGAGGGGAGATACGCAGTATTTT. This sequence encodes CASSLARGRGDTQYF.